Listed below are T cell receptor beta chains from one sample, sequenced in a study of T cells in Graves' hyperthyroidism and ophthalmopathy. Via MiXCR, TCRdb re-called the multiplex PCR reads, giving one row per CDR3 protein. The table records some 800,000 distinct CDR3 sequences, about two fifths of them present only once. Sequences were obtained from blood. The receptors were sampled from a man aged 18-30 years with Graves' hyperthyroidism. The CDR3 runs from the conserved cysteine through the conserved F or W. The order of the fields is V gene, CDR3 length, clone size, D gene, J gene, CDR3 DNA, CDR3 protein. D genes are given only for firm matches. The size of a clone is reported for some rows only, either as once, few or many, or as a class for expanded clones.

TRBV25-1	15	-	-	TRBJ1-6	TGTGCCAGCAGTACCCCCGTTTCGGGAAATTCACCCCTCCACTTT	CASSTPVSGNSPLHF
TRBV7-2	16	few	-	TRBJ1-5	TGTGCCAGCAGCAATTCCCCACAGGTTTCGGGTCAGCCCCAGCATTTT	CASSNSPQVSGQPQHF
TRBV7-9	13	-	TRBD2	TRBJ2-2	TGTGCCAGCAGCTCGACTAGCGGCGGGGAGCTGTTTTTT	CASSSTSGGELFF
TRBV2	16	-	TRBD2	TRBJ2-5	TGTGCCAGCAGTTACCCATTCAGCGGGAGAGGAGAGACCCAGTACTTC	CASSYPFSGRGETQYF
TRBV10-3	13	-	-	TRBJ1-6	TGTGCCAGCAACGGATGGATTGGGTCACCCCTCCACTTT	CASNGWIGSPLHF
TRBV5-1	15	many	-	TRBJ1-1	TGCGCCAGCAGCTTGTTTAGGCGCGAGAACACTGAAGCTTTCTTT	CASSLFRRENTEAFF
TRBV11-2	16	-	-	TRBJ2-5	TGTGCCAGCAGTTACGGTCGCCAGCCGATCCAAGAGACCCAGTACTTC	CASSYGRQPIQETQYF
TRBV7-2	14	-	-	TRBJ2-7	TGTGCCAGCAGCTCAGTCGCGGGATGGTACGAGCAGTACTTC	CASSSVAGWYEQYF
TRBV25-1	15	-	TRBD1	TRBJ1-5	TGTGCCAGCAGTTTTGGACAGGGGTCGACTCAGCCCCAGCATTTT	CASSFGQGSTQPQHF
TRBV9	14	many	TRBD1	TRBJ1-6	TGTGCCAGCAGCACTGGACAGGGGAGTTCACCCCTCCACTTT	CASSTGQGSSPLHF
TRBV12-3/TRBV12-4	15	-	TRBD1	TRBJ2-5	TGTGCCAGCAGCCAGGGACAGGGGATGGTAGAGACCCAGTACTTC	CASSQGQGMVETQYF
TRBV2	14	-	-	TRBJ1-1	TGTGCCAGCAGTTACGGGGACGTGAACACTGAAGCTTTCTTT	CASSYGDVNTEAFF
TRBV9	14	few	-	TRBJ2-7	TGTGCCAGCAGCTTAGCGCACGGGAGTTGGGAGCAGTACTTC	CASSLAHGSWEQYF
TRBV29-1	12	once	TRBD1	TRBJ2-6	TGCAGCGTTATGACAGGGGACAACGTCCTGACTTTC	CSVMTGDNVLTF
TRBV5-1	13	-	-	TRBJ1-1	TGCGCCAGCAGCTCCGGGCTTTTCACTGAAGCTTTCTTT	CASSSGLFTEAFF
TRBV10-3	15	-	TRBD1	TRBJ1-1	TGTGCCATCAGTAACATTAAGACAGGGGACACTGAAGCTTTCTTT	CAISNIKTGDTEAFF
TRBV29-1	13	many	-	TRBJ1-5	TGCAGCGTCGGACAGAGCCCGGGTCAGCCCCAGCATTTT	CSVGQSPGQPQHF
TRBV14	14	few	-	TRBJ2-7	TGTGCCAGCAGCCTTCTGGCAGGACGCTACGAGCAGTACTTC	CASSLLAGRYEQYF
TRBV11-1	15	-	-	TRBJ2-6	TGTGCCAGCAGCTTATTCGGGTTAGGGGCCAACGTCCTGACTTTC	CASSLFGLGANVLTF
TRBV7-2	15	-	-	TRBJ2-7	TGTGCCAGCAGTTTGTCCAGGGGAATCACGGGAGAGCAGTACTTC	CASSLSRGITGEQYF
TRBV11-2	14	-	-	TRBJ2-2	TGTGCCAGCAGTATGCAGGGCAACACCGGGGAGCTGCTTTTT	CASSMQGNTGELLF
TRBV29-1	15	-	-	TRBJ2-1	TGCAGCGTTGGGGGGGCGGTAAGCTCCTACAATGAGCAGTTCTTC	CSVGGAVSSYNEQFF
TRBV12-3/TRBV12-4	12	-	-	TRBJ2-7	TGTGCCAGCGGTTTCGAGAGCTACGAGCAGTACTTC	CASGFESYEQYF
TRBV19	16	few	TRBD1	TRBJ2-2	TGTGCCAGTAGTGATTGGGACAGGGGGCAGACCGGGGAGCTGTTTTTT	CASSDWDRGQTGELFF
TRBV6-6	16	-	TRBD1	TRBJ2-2	TGTGCCAGCAGTCCCGGGACAGGGAGGGGCACCGGGGAGCTGTTTTTT	CASSPGTGRGTGELFF
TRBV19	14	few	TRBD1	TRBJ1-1	TGTGCCGCCTCACCAGGGGGGGATAGCACTGAAGCTTTCTTT	CAASPGGDSTEAFF
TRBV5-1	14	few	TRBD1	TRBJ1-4	TGCGCCAGCAGCCAAGGACAGGGCGCTGAAAAACTGTTTTTT	CASSQGQGAEKLFF
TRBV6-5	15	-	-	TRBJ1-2	TGTGCCAGCAGTTACGGAAGGGGCAAAAACTATGGCTACACCTTC	CASSYGRGKNYGYTF
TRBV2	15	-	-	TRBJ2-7	TGTGCCAGCAGTGAACGGAGGGCGGAACTCTACGAGCAGTACTTC	CASSERRAELYEQYF
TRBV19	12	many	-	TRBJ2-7	TGTGCCAGTAGTGAATCTACCCACGAGCAGTACTTC	CASSESTHEQYF
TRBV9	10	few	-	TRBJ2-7	TGTGCCAGCAGAAATGGCGACGGGTACTTC	CASRNGDGYF
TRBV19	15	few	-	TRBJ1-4	TGTGCCAGTAGTATGCCCCGGACGGGACATGGGAAACTGTTTTTT	CASSMPRTGHGKLFF
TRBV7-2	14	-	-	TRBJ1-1	TGTGCCAGCAGGGCGGGACGGCAGAACACTGAAGCTTTCTTT	CASRAGRQNTEAFF
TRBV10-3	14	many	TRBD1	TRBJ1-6	TGTGCCGACCTTCAGGGGGGATATGATTCACCCCTCCACTTT	CADLQGGYDSPLHF
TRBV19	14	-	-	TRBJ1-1	TGTGCCAGTAGTCCGACAGCTACGAACACTGAAGCTTTCTTT	CASSPTATNTEAFF
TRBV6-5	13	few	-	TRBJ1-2	TGTGCCAGCCTTATAAAGGGAAAGGATGGCTACACCTTC	CASLIKGKDGYTF